This T cell receptor (beta chain) was documented in a study of blood T cell repertoires in COVID-19. CDR3 length: 14 amino acids. Trimming pared 2 bases from V and 1 base from J, leaving 9 bases between. Germline V gives CDR1 MNHEY, CDR2 SMNVEV (reference sequence). Assay: immunoSEQ multiplex PCR; the TCRdb copy retains only in-frame clones and omits some. The profile shows under 200,000 clones, 60% to 85% of them singletons. The material sequenced was peripheral blood. The rearrangement uses TRBV27 and TRBJ2-7, with D hard to call. The TCR originated in an older man with acute or convalescent COVID-19. The CDR3 sequence is CASSLVQQSYEQYF. The CDR3 nucleotides read TGTGCCAGCAGTTTAGTACAGCAATCCTACGAGCAGTACTTC.